This T cell receptor (beta chain) was observed in a study of blood T cell repertoires in COVID-19. Study information: Whether acute or convalescent, the COVID-19 samples came from the United States, Italy and Spain.

Patients at the Seattle site were enrolled during active infection and followed longitudinally. Per the authors' pipeline: From reference gene primer amplification, estimates of nucleated cell counts were derived. Assay: immunoSEQ multiplex PCR; the TCRdb copy retains only in-frame clones and omits some. V and J calls and clone size are as listed in that table; D and trimming were resolved from the DNA. The sample holds approximately 480,000 clones, about 91% seen once. The CDR3 covers 14 residues. Germline assignment: CDR1 SGHDN and CDR2 FVKESK. The V and J ends lost 4 bases and 2 bases, in that order; junction bases with no gene match: 2.

The origin of this receptor is a man between 18 and 35 years old with COVID-19, enrolled during active disease. The chain employs TRBV14 and TRBJ1-5; TRBD1 aligns across 7 bases. Source material: peripheral blood. The CDR3 DNA follows: TGTGCCAGCAGCCCAGGGGGTGGCAATCAGCCCCAGCATTTT. It specifies CASSPGGGNQPQHF.